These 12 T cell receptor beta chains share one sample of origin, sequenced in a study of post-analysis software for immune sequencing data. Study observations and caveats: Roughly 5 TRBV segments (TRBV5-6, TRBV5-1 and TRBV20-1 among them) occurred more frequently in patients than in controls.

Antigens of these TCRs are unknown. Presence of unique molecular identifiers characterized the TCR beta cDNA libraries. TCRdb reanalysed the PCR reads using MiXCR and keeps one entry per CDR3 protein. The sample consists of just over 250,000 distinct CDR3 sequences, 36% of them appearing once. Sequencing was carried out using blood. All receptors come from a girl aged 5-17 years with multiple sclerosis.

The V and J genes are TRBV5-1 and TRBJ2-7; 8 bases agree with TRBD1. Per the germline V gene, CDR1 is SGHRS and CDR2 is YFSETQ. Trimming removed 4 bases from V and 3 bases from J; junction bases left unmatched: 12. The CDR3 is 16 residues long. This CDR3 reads CASSHRETGTGYEQYF. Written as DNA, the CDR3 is TGCGCCAGCAGCCACCGAGAAACCGGGACAGGCTACGAGCAGTACTTC.

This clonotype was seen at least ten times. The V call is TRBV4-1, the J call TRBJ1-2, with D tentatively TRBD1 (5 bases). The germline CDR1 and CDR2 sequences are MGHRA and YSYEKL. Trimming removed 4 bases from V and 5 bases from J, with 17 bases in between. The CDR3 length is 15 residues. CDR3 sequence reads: CASSPILGGYYGYTF. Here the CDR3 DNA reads TGCGCCAGCAGCCCAATACTCGGGGGATATTATGGCTACACCTTC.

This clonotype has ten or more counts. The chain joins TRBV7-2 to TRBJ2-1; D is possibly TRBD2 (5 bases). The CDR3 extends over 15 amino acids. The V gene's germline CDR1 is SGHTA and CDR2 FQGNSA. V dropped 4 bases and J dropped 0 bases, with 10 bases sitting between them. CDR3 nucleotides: TGTGCCAGCAGCTCTAGCTTTGCCTCCTACAATGAGCAGTTCTTC. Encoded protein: CASSSSFASYNEQFF.

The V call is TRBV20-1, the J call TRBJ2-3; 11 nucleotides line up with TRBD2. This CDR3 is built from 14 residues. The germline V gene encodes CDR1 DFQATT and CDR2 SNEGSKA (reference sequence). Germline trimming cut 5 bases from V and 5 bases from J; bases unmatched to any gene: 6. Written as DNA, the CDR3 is TGCAGTGCTGGTAGCGGGGGGGCTAGAGATACGCAGTATTTT. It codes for CSAGSGGARDTQYF.

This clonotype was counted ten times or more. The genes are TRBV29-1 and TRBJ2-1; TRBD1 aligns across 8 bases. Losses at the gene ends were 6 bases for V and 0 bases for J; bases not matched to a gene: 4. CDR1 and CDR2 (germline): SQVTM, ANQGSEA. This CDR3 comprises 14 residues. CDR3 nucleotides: TGCAGCGTCTTGGGACAGGCCTCCTACAATGAGCAGTTCTTC. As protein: CSVLGQASYNEQFF.

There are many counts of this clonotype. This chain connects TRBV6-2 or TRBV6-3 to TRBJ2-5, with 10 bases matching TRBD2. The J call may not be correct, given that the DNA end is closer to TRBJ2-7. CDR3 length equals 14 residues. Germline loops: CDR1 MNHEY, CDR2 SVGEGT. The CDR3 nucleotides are TGTGCCAGCAGGCACGCTAGCGGGAGCGTCGAGCAGTACTTC. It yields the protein CASRHASGSVEQYF.

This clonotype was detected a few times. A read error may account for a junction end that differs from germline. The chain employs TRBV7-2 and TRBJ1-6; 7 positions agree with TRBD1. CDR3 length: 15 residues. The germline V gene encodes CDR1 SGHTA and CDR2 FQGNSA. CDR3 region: CASSLEGQFNSPPHF. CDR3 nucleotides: TGTGCCAGCAGCTTAGAGGGACAGTTTAATTCACCCCCCCACTTT. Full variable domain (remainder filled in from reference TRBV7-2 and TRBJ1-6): GAGVSQSPSNKVTEKGKDVELRCDPISGHTALYWYRQSLGQGLEFLIYFQGNSAPDKSGLPSDRFSAERTGGSVSTLTIQRTQQEDSAVYLCASSLEGQFNSPPHFGNGTRLTVT.

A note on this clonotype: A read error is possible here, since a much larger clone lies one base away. The CDR3 spells CATSRVYRGTTDTQYF. CDR3 bases: TGTGCCACCAGCAGAGTCTACAGGGGGACCACAGATACGCAGTATTTT. The gene calls are TRBV15 and TRBJ2-3; TRBD1 matches at 8 bases. The CDR3 extends over 16 amino acids. J lost 2 bases, V lost 1 base, and 5 bases had no gene match. The germline CDR1 and CDR2 sequences are LNHNV and YYDKDF (reference sequence). Looking up the rest from reference TRBV15 and TRBJ2-3 gives the full variable domain: DAMVIQNPRYQVTQFGKPVTLSCSQTLNHNVMYWYQQKSSQAPKLLFHYYDKDFNNEADTPDNFQSRRPNTSFCFLDIRSPGLGDTAMYLCATSRVYRGTTDTQYFGPGTRLTVL.

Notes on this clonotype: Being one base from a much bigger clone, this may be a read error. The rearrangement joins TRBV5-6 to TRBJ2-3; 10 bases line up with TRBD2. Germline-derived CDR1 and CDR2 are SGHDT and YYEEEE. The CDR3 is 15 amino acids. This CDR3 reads CAGSAAGGASDTQYF. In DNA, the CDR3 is TGTGCCGGCAGCGCAGCGGGGGGGGCCTCAGATACGCAGTATTTT.

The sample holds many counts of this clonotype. The CDR3 spells CSARPDPGTSGRFTDTQYF. The CDR3 nucleotides read TGCAGTGCTAGACCCGACCCCGGGACTAGCGGGAGGTTCACAGATACGCAGTATTTT. The chain uses TRBV20-1 and TRBJ2-3, with 15 bases identical to TRBD2. CDR1 is DFQATT and CDR2 is SNEGSKA in the germline V gene (reference sequence). With 2 bases clipped from V and 2 bases from J, the junction kept 11 bases outside the gene matches. The CDR3 sequence is 19 residues long.

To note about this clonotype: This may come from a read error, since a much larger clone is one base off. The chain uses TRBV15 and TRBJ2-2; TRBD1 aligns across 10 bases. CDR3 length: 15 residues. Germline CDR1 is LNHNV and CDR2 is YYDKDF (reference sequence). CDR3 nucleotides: TGTGCCGCCAGACCCGGGACAGGGGACACCGGGGAGCTGTTTTTT. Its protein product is CAARPGTGDTGELFF.

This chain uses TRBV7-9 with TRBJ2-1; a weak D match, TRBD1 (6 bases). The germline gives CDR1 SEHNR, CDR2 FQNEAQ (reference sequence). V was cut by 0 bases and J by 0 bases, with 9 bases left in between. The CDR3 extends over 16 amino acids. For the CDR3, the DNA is TGTGCCAGCAGCTTAGCGCAGGGGCTCTCCTACAATGAGCAGTTCTTC. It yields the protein CASSLAQGLSYNEQFF.